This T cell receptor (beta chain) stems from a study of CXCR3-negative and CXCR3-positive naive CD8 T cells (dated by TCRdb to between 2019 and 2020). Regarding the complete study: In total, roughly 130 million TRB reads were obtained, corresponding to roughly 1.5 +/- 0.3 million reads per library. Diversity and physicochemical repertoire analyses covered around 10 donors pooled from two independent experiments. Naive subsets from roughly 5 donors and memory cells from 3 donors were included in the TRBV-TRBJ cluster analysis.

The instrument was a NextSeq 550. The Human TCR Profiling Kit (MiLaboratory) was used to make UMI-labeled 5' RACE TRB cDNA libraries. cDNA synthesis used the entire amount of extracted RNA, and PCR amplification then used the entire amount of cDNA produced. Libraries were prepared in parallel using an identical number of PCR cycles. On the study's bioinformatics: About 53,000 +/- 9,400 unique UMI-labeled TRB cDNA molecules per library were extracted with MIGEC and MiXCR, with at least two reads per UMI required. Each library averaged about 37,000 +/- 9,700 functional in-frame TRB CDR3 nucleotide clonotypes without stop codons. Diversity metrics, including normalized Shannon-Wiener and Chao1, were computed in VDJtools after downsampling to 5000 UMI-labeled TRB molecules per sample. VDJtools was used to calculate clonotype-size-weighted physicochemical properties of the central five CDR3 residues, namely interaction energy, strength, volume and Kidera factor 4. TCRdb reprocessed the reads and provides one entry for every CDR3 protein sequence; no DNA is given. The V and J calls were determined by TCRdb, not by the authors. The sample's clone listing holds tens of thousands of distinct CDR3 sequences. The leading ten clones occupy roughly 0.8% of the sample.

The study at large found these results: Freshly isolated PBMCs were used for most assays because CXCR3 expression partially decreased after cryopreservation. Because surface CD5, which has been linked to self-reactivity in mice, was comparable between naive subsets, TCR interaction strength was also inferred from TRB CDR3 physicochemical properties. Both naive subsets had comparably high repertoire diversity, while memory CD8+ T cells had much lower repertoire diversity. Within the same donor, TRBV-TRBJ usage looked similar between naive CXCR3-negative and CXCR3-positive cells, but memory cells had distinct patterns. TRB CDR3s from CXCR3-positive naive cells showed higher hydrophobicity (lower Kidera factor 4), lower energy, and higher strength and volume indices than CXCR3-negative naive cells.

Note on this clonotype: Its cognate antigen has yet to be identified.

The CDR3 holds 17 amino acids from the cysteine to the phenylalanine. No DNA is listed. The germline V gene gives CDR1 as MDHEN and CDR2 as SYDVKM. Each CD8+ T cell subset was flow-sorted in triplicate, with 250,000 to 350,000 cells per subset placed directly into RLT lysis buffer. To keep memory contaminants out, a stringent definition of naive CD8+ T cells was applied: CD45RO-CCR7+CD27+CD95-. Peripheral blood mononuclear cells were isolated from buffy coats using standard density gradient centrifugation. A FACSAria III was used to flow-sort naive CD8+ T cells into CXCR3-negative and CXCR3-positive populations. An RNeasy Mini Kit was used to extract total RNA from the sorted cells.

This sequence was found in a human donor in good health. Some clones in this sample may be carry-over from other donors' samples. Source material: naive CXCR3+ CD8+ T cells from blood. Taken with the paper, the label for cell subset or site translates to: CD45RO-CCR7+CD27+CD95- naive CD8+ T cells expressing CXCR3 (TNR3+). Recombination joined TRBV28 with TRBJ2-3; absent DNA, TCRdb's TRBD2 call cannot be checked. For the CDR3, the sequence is CASSFPAEGPSTDTQYF. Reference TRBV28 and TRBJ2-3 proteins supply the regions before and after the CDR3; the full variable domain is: DVKVTQSSRYLVKRTGEKVFLECVQDMDHENMFWYRQDPGLGLRLIYFSYDVKMKEKGDIPEGYSVSREKKERFSLILESASTNQTSMYLCASSFPAEGPSTDTQYFGPGTRLTVL.